This entry lists 16 T cell receptor beta chains sequenced from one sample in a study of OX40 agonist ivuxolimab in advanced cancers. Some clones are missing from TCRdb's copy, which holds only in-frame ones; the method was immunoSEQ multiplex PCR. The data hold 52,000 or so clones, with less than 85% observed a single time. Source: CD4+ or CD8+ T cells sorted from blood, taken in a trial of the OX40 agonist ivuxolimab. These receptors were obtained from an adult with an advanced solid tumor such as melanoma, head and neck, liver or kidney cancer.

The table lists this clone with a few counts. The chain joins TRBV11-3 to TRBJ2-6, with 8 nucleotides matching TRBD1. This CDR3 is 18 amino acids long. Germline-derived CDR1 and CDR2 are SGHNT and YENEEA. With V trimmed by 5 bases and J by 0 bases, 9 bases remained unmatched. The CDR3 region has the DNA TGTGCCAGCAGCCCTGGGTACAGGGGGGCCTCTGGGGCCAACGTCCTGACTTTC. This gives the protein CASSPGYRGASGANVLTF.

The chain carries TRBV4-1 and TRBJ2-7, with TRBD1 matching over 8 bases. Per the germline V gene, CDR1 is MGHRA and CDR2 is YSYEKL. Trimming at V came to 0 bases and at J to 4 bases, leaving 8 bases not matched to a gene. The CDR3 has 16 amino acids. This chain's CDR3 is CASSQDSGQGGYEQYF. The CDR3, as DNA: TGCGCCAGCAGCCAAGATAGTGGACAGGGCGGGTACGAGCAGTACTTC.

The DNA of the CDR3 is TGTGCCAGCAGCTCCACCGTGACAGGGGTCATTGCAACTAATGAAAAACTGTTTTTT. Protein product: CASSSTVTGVIATNEKLFF. J is TRBJ1-4 and V is TRBV5-6; 8 bases line up with TRBD1. V was pared by 3 bases and J by 0 bases, with 13 bases of the junction left unmatched. The CDR3 runs 19 residues. In germline, CDR1 is SGHDT, CDR2 YYEEEE.

The rearrangement uses TRBV11-2 and TRBJ2-7; no definite D call. CDR1 is SGHAT and CDR2 is FQNNGV in the germline V gene. The CDR3 is 11 residues long. V lost 2 bases, J lost 4 bases, and 3 bases lay in between. This CDR3 is CASSLTYEQYF. The CDR3 DNA follows: TGTGCCAGCAGCTTAACGTACGAGCAGTACTTC.

This chain connects TRBV7-2 to TRBJ2-3; tentative D call: TRBD2 (5 bases). The V gene's germline CDR1 is SGHTA and CDR2 FQGNSA. This CDR3 spans 16 amino acids. Trimming pared 1 base from V and 5 bases from J, leaving 16 bases between. This chain's CDR3 is CASSLVRVPRGDTQYF. The CDR3, as DNA: TGTGCCAGCAGCTTAGTCCGCGTCCCCCGGGGAGATACGCAGTATTTT.

The chain links TRBV7-9 to TRBJ1-1; the D gene is possibly TRBD1 (5 bases). V was cut by 4 bases and J by 11 bases, with 14 bases left in between. This CDR3 comprises 12 residues. CDR1 SEHNR and CDR2 FQNEAQ come from the germline V gene (reference sequence). CDR3 bases: TGTGCCAGCAGCTCCGCAAGGGGAAAGGCTTTCTTT. It yields the protein CASSSARGKAFF.

For the CDR3, the DNA is TGTGCCAGCAGCCTTGAAGTCCTCCCCTTTTCACCCCTCCACTTT. Translated: CASSLEVLPFSPLHF. The chain links TRBV27 to TRBJ1-6; D is ambiguous. This CDR3 is built from 15 residues. Germline CDR1 MNHEY, CDR2 SMNVEV (reference sequence). The ends were cut back, 6 bases at V and 9 bases at J, with 18 bases in the middle.

This rearrangement joins TRBV11-2 to TRBJ2-1; 8 bases match TRBD1. J gave up 4 bases and V 1 base, and 3 bases lay outside the gene matches. CDR1 and CDR2 from the germline V gene are SGHAT and FQNNGV. There are 15 residues in the CDR3. In DNA form, the CDR3 reads TGTGCCAGCAGCTTAGGGCAGGGGGCGTACAATGAGCAGTTCTTC. It is translated as CASSLGQGAYNEQFF. The complete variable domain, with remaining parts taken from reference TRBV11-2 and TRBJ2-1, reads EAGVAQSPRYKIIEKRQSVAFWCNPISGHATLYWYQQILGQGPKLLIQFQNNGVVDDSQLPKDRFSAERLKGVDSTLKIQPAKLEDSAVYLCASSLGQGAYNEQFFGPGTRLTVL.

The chain employs TRBV5-8 and TRBJ2-3; 8 bases fit TRBD2. CDR1 and CDR2 (germline): SGHTS, YDEGEE. J gave up 0 bases and V 2 bases, and 11 bases lay outside the gene matches. The CDR3 is made up of 18 amino acids. CDR3 sequence reads: CASSFYLLLADSTDTQYF. CDR3 coding DNA: TGTGCCAGCAGCTTCTATCTTTTACTAGCGGATAGCACAGATACGCAGTATTTT.

The chain uses TRBV23-1 and TRBJ1-2; D is ambiguous. TRBV23-1 is an open reading frame, and its role is uncertain. V was pared by 4 bases and J by 4 bases, with 7 bases between. The CDR3 sequence is 12 residues long. The CDR3 nucleotides are TGCGCCAGCAGTCGTATCCTCTATGGCTACACCTTC. Translation: CASSRILYGYTF.

This clone was seen a few times. The V gene is TRBV10-2, the J gene TRBJ2-5; perhaps TRBD2 as D (5 bases). V lost 2 bases and J lost 7, with 14 bases in between. Germline-derived CDR1 and CDR2 are WSHSY and SAAADI. The CDR3 is 14 residues long. The CDR3 region has the DNA TGCGCCAGCAGTGAGACTCGAGGGCCGGGGACCCAGTACTTC. It codes for CASSETRGPGTQYF.

This chain uses TRBV4-1 with TRBJ2-5; TRBD2 agrees at 8 bases. Looked up from germline, CDR1 is MGHRA and CDR2 is YSYEKL. V trimming: 4 bases; J trimming: 4 bases; junction bases outside the gene matches: 8. This CDR3 comprises 15 residues. CDR3 loop: CASSPLSGGRETQYF. The CDR3 region has the DNA TGCGCCAGCAGCCCCCTAAGCGGGGGCCGAGAGACCCAGTACTTC.

The rearrangement links TRBV18 to TRBJ1-2; tentative D call: TRBD1 (6 bases). Germline lookup yields CDR1 KGHSH and CDR2 LQKENI. CDR3 size: 16 residues. With 2 bases removed from V and 5 bases from J, the gap between germline ends came to 18 bases. CDR3 loop: CASSPVLQGYGYGYTF. CDR3 sequence (DNA): TGTGCCAGCTCACCAGTCCTCCAGGGGTATGGTTATGGCTACACCTTC.

The DNA for the CDR3 is TGTGCCAGCAGCCAAGCCTCGTCCGTCGCGGGCTACACCTTC. It is translated as CASSQASSVAGYTF. The chain combines TRBV14 with TRBJ1-2; no clear D. Trimming stripped 1 base from V and 8 bases from J, with 14 bases between. From germline, CDR1 is SGHDN and CDR2 FVKESK. There are 14 residues in the CDR3.

The gene calls are TRBV28 and TRBJ2-1; 9 bases are shared with TRBD2. This CDR3 region has 16 residues. The ends lost 3 bases at V and 4 bases at J; junction bases unmatched: 7. Germline V gene data show CDR1 as MDHEN and CDR2 as SYDVKM. DNA for the CDR3: TGTGCCAGCAGTTTTCCTGGACTAGCGAATTACAATGAGCAGTTCTTC. It encodes CASSFPGLANYNEQFF.

The chain employs TRBV5-1 and TRBJ2-3, with D tentatively TRBD2 (5 bases). There are 15 residues in the CDR3. CDR1 SGHRS and CDR2 YFSETQ come from the germline V gene. The V end was cut by 0 bases, the J end by 3 bases, with 11 bases between. The chain's CDR3 is CASSLDSAETDTQYF. Written as DNA, the CDR3 is TGCGCCAGCAGCTTGGATAGCGCCGAAACAGATACGCAGTATTTT.